Sequencing of this T cell receptor (beta chain) was carried out in a study of PD-1 blockade in classical Hodgkin lymphoma. Study as a whole: Once every 2 weeks, patients received intravenous nivolumab at 3 mg/kg. Study-wide results and caveats: Complete responders matched newly diagnosed patients in baseline diversity. Possible causes of repertoire differences, disease activity or prior therapy, remain undefined.

To note about this clone: Its antigen is undetermined.

Per the germline V gene, CDR1 is MNHNY and CDR2 is SVGAGI (reference sequence). This CDR3 has 15 residues. J was trimmed by 5 bases and V by 7 bases; bases with no gene match: 7. The patients all showed relapse after autologous stem cell transplantation, while their brentuximab vedotin exposure varied. Investigators isolated CD4+ T cells from thawed PBMCs through magnetic negative selection. The study recorded best responses of complete response, partial response or progressive disease. The method was immunoSEQ multiplex PCR; TCRdb's version includes in-frame clones alone and lacks a portion of them. The sample has tens of thousands of clones; around 83% are singletons.

The chain recombines TRBV6-6 with TRBJ2-2, with 10 positions matching TRBD1. This clonotype was sampled from a human donor with classical Hodgkin lymphoma. Sequences were derived from CD4+ T cells from blood, sampled at baseline. The CDR3 region is CASIDRGRRTGELFF. Written as DNA, the CDR3 is TGTGCCAGCATCGACAGGGGGCGGAGGACCGGGGAGCTGTTTTTT.